This TCR beta chain was identified during a study of PD-1 blockade in classical Hodgkin lymphoma (dated by TCRdb to 2018 to 2020). Concerning the study at large: The study used CyTOF and TCR beta sequencing to define a peripheral blood immune signature of response to PD-1 blockade in classical Hodgkin lymphoma.

The time point label for this specimen denotes: newly diagnosed, previously untreated cHL patient sample. To serve as a comparison group for the relapsed/refractory trial patients, PBMCs were sequenced from patients with newly diagnosed, previously untreated classical Hodgkin lymphoma. Peripheral blood was collected in 8 mL Vacutainer Cell Preparation Tubes, from which PBMCs were isolated by centrifugation and then cryopreserved. Note on this clone: This receptor's antigen is unknown. Base qualities were left out, and no much larger clone turns up one base away.

There are 12 amino acids in the CDR3, from cysteine to phenylalanine inclusive. Only the CDR3 DNA stays, 36 bases, in frame from base 1. The germline V gene specifies MDHEN as CDR1 and SYDVKM as CDR2. V is clipped by 9 bases and J by 1 base, and the sequence between their germline boundaries is 9 bases long. Points the paper makes about the study in general: The study was limited to a single clinical trial cohort, and causes of repertoire differences, possibly disease activity or prior therapy, remained undefined. Baseline TCR diversity was reported as lower in newly diagnosed patients than in healthy donors, and lower still in relapsed/refractory patients.

The Qiagen DNeasy kit was used to extract genomic DNA both from unsorted PBMCs and from the negatively selected CD4+ and CD8+ fractions. TCR beta CDR3 regions were amplified by immunoSEQ multiplex PCR using primers annealing to V and J segments. Amplification bias was minimized using a synthetic immune receptor repertoire, and residual bias was removed computationally after sequencing. As for the authors' bioinformatics: Repertoire diversity was quantified as the Shannon entropy index using custom Python scripts. Unsorted, CD4+ and CD8+ repertoires were analyzed separately, except for combined analyses in which CD4+ and CD8+ sequences were merged in silico. TCRdb mirrors the immuneACCESS table, restricted to in-frame sequences. Some clones are absent from its copies; in checked studies, under half trace to an unresolved V gene, and the reason for the others is unknown. The V and J calls and the clone size are those of that table, but D and trimming were determined from the DNA. The sample includes 17,000 or so clones, with just under 85% observed a single time. The ten largest clones capture around 8.4% of the sample.

The sample taken for sequencing was peripheral blood mononuclear cells (PBMCs). The clonotype originates from a human donor with classical Hodgkin lymphoma. The chain is made from TRBV28 and TRBJ1-2, and perhaps TRBD1 as D gene, on 5 matching bases. The nucleotide sequence is TGTGCCAGTCACCAGGGTAACTATGGCTACACCTTC. Its coded protein is CASHQGNYGYTF.